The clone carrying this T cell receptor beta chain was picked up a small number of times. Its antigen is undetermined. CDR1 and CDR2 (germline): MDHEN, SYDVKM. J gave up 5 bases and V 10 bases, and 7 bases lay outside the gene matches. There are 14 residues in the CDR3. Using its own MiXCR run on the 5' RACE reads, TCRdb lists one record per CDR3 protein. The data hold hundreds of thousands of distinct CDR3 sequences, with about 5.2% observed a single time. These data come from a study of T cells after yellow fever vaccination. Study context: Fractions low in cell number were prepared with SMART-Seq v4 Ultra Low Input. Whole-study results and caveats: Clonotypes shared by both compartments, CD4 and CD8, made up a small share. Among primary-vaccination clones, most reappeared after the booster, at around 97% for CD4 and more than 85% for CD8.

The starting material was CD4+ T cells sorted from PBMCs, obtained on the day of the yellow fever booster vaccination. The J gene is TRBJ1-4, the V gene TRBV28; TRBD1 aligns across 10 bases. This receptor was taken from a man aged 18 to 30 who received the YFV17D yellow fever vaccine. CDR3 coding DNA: TGTGCCACCCGGGGGGGACAGGGGAATGAAAAACTGTTTTTT. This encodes CATRGGQGNEKLFF.